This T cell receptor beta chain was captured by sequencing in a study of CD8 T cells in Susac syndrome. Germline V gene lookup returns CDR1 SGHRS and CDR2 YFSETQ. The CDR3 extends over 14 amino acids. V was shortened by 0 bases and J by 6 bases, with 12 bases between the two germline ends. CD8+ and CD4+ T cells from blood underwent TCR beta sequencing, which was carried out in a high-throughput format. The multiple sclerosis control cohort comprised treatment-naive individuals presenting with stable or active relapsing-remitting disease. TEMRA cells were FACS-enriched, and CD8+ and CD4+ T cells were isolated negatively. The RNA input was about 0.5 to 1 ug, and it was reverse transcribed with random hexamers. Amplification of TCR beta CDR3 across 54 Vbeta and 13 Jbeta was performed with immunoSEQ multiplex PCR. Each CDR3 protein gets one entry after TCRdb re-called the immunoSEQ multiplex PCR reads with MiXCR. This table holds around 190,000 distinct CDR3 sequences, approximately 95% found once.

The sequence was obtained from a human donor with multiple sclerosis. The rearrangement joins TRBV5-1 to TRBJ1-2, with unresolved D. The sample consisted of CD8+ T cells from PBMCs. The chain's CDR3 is CASSLAFRFHGYTF. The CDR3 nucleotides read TGCGCCAGCAGCTTGGCGTTTCGCTTTCATGGCTACACCTTC.